The next 15 T cell receptor beta chains were all read from a single sample in a study of blood T cell repertoires in COVID-19. This table comes from immunoSEQ multiplex PCR, and its TCRdb copy is limited to in-frame clones, with some not included. The sample has about 120,000 clones, around 91% seen once. The sequencing input was peripheral blood. The receptors come from a woman in her fifties or sixties with COVID-19, enrolled during active disease.

The chain combines TRBV19 with TRBJ1-5, with D tentatively TRBD1 (5 bases). This CDR3 is built from 15 residues. Germline loops: CDR1 LNHDA, CDR2 SQIVND (reference sequence). V dropped 6 bases and J dropped 2 bases, with 14 bases sitting between them. CDR3 DNA: TGTGCCAGTAGGCGGGGGGGGAGTGGCAATCAGCCCCAGCATTTT. Protein sequence: CASRRGGSGNQPQHF.

This clone was counted once. This chain links TRBV5-1 with TRBJ1-3; D is possibly TRBD1 (6 bases). The ends were cut back, 5 bases at V and 3 bases at J, with 12 bases in the middle. The CDR3 extends over 14 amino acids. The germline CDR1 and CDR2 sequences are SGHRS and YFSETQ. The CDR3 DNA sequence: TGCGCCAGCAGTGCCGGGACAATTGGAAACACCATATATTTT. Residues: CASSAGTIGNTIYF.

This rearrangement joins TRBV7-9 to TRBJ2-3, with TRBD1 matching over 7 bases. Germline lookup yields CDR1 SEHNR and CDR2 FQNEAQ (reference sequence). V lost 4 bases to trimming and J lost 4 bases; unmatched junction nucleotides: 5. The CDR3 spans 14 residues. The CDR3 sequence is CASSYPGTADTQYF. CDR3 nucleotide sequence: TGTGCCAGCAGCTACCCCGGGACAGCAGATACGCAGTATTTT.

Only a few counts were recorded for this clone. The chain links TRBV2 to TRBJ2-7; tentative D call: TRBD1 (5 bases). Looked up from germline, CDR1 is SNHLY and CDR2 is FYNNEI. The CDR3 runs 15 residues. V was shortened by 5 bases and J by 0 bases, with 14 bases between the two germline ends. CDR3 protein: CASSPMGHSSYEQYF. The CDR3 region has the DNA TGTGCCAGCAGTCCCATGGGGCACAGCTCCTACGAGCAGTACTTC.

V and J are TRBV3-1 (or the pseudogene TRBV3-2) and TRBJ1-5; possibly TRBD1 for D (5 bases). CDR3 length: 16 residues. Germline CDR1 reads LGHDT; CDR2 reads YNNKEL (reference sequence). Trimming removed 1 base at V and 6 bases at J, with 16 bases between. CDR3 nucleotides: TGTGCCAGCAGCCAAGGGAGTATCGGCAGGGTTCAGCCCCAGCATTTT. Amino acids: CASSQGSIGRVQPQHF.

This chain links TRBV6-5 with TRBJ2-1; 8 nucleotides agree with TRBD1. Germline V gene lookup returns CDR1 MNHEY and CDR2 SVGAGI. This CDR3 spans 15 amino acids. J was trimmed by 3 bases and V by 6 bases; bases with no gene match: 7. The DNA for the CDR3 is TGTGCCAGCAGCCGACAGGGGCTCGTCTACAATGAGCAGTTCTTC. Translating gives CASSRQGLVYNEQFF.

The gene calls are TRBV12-3 or TRBV12-4 and TRBJ1-1; 7 nucleotides line up with TRBD1. The J segment lost 7 bases and the V segment lost 7 bases, leaving 6 bases of the junction unmatched. CDR3 length: 12 amino acids. CDR3 DNA sequence: TGTGCCAGCACCAAACAGGGGATTGAAGCTTTCTTT. Protein product: CASTKQGIEAFF.

This clone occurred once. The J gene is TRBJ1-3, the V gene TRBV11-3, with D unclear. Trimming cost V 4 bases and J 0 bases, with 10 bases left between them. Per germline, CDR1 SGHNT and CDR2 YENEEA. The CDR3 length is 15 residues. CDR3 nucleotides: TGTGCCAGCAGCTCGAATGGAGTCTCTGGAAACACCATATATTTT. Protein product: CASSSNGVSGNTIYF.

The chain carries TRBV25-1 and TRBJ1-6; 9 nucleotides line up with TRBD1. CDR3 length: 13 residues. Germline V CDR1 and CDR2: MGHDK, SYGVNS. V dropped 8 bases and J dropped 9; count of bases not matched to a gene: 5. Here the CDR3 DNA reads TGTGCCAGCCACCCGGGACAGGGTTCACCCCTCCACTTT. It encodes CASHPGQGSPLHF.

The genes are TRBV5-1 and TRBJ2-7; D remains unclear. The ends were cut back, 0 bases at V and 3 bases at J, with 13 bases in the middle. The CDR3 spans 15 residues. Germline loops: CDR1 SGHRS, CDR2 YFSETQ. The CDR3 reads CASSLGSAPLYEQYF. CDR3 bases: TGCGCCAGCAGCTTGGGTAGTGCACCTCTCTACGAGCAGTACTTC.

The chain carries TRBV4-3 and TRBJ2-1, with D maybe TRBD1 (6 bases). Deletions cut 0 bases from V and 3 bases from J, with 18 bases between. Germline V gives CDR1 LGHNA, CDR2 YSLEER. The CDR3 has 18 amino acids. CDR3 in amino acids: CASSQDSNGQGHYNEQFF. DNA for the CDR3: TGCGCCAGCAGCCAAGATAGTAATGGGCAGGGACACTACAATGAGCAGTTCTTC.

The chain combines TRBV27 with TRBJ2-1, with TRBD1 as a possible D gene (6 bases). The CDR3 totals 15 residues. The V end lost 3 bases, the J end lost 3 bases, and 12 bases lay between the germline ends. The germline CDR1 and CDR2 sequences are MNHEY and SMNVEV (reference sequence). CDR3 sequence (DNA): TGTGCCAGCAGTTTCCCGGGACAAAACTACAATGAGCAGTTCTTC. Amino acids: CASSFPGQNYNEQFF.

This clone was counted only a few times. The rearrangement joins TRBV19 to TRBJ2-7; 9 nucleotides agree with TRBD2. The CDR3 totals 13 residues. CDR1 is LNHDA, CDR2 SQIVND, per germline (reference sequence). Unmatched junction bases numbered 6, after V lost 5 bases and J lost 7 bases. CDR3 in amino acids: CASSVRTSEEQYF. The DNA for the CDR3 is TGTGCCAGTAGTGTCAGGACTAGCGAGGAGCAGTACTTC. The entire variable domain, with the rest obtained from reference TRBV19 and TRBJ2-7, is as follows: DGGITQSPKYLFRKEGQNVTLSCEQNLNHDAMYWYRQDPGQGLRLIYYSQIVNDFQKGDIAEGYSVSREKKESFPLTVTSAQKNPTAFYLCASSVRTSEEQYFGPGTRLTVT.

This chain connects TRBV7-2 to TRBJ1-2, with no clear D. The CDR3 is 13 residues long. Germline loops: CDR1 SGHTA, CDR2 FQGNSA. V lost 5 bases, J lost 3 bases, and 10 bases lay in between. The CDR3 sequence is CASSPREDYGYTF. The DNA for the CDR3 is TGTGCCAGCAGCCCGCGTGAGGACTATGGCTACACCTTC.

V and J are TRBV7-2 and TRBJ2-7; D is unresolved. Germline values: CDR1 SGHTA, CDR2 FQGNSA. CDR3 size: 13 residues. V was pared by 3 bases and J by 0 bases, with 6 bases between. CDR3 protein: CASSFSISYEQYF. CDR3 DNA sequence: TGTGCCAGCAGCTTTTCTATCTCCTACGAGCAGTACTTC. The full variable domain, rest sourced from reference TRBV7-2 and TRBJ2-7, is GAGVSQSPSNKVTEKGKDVELRCDPISGHTALYWYRQSLGQGLEFLIYFQGNSAPDKSGLPSDRFSAERTGGSVSTLTIQRTQQEDSAVYLCASSFSISYEQYFGPGTRLTVT.